Below, 10 T cell receptor beta chains from the same sample are listed, as sequenced in a study of blood T cell repertoires in COVID-19. The data were produced by immunoSEQ multiplex PCR, yet TCRdb's version contains in-frame clones alone and is incomplete. The table shows about 280,000 clones, with approximately 80% occurring only once. Input material: PBMCs or T cells enriched from blood (not recorded which). Receptors originate from a man in his forties or fifties who had been exposed to COVID-19.

The chain employs TRBV18 and TRBJ2-2; 8 positions agree with TRBD1. There are 16 residues in the CDR3. Losses at the gene ends were 4 bases for V and 7 bases for J; bases not matched to a gene: 11. Germline-derived CDR1 and CDR2 are KGHSH and LQKENI. CDR3: CASSLPGTGASGELFF. CDR3 in DNA: TGTGCCAGCTCACTTCCCGGGACAGGAGCCAGCGGGGAGCTGTTTTTT.

The chain recombines TRBV5-4 with TRBJ2-7, with 9 bases that match TRBD2. V shed 4 bases and J 1 base; nucleotides not matched to a gene: 12. Looked up from germline, CDR1 is SGHNT and CDR2 is YYREEE (reference sequence). The CDR3 is made up of 17 amino acids. CDR3: CASSKRYRTSESYEQYF. In nucleotides, the CDR3 is TGTGCCAGCAGCAAACGATACAGGACTAGCGAGTCCTACGAGCAGTACTTC.

This clone was recorded once. V and J are TRBV4-2 and TRBJ2-4; 11 nucleotides line up with TRBD2. Germline V gene data show CDR1 as LGHNA and CDR2 as YNFKEQ. Trimming at V came to 4 bases and at J to 0 bases, leaving 14 bases not matched to a gene. The CDR3 covers 20 residues. CDR3 nucleotide sequence: TGTGCCAGCAGCCTCAAAAGAGTAGCGGGAGGGTCCGTAGCCAAAAACATTCAGTACTTC. This codes for CASSLKRVAGGSVAKNIQYF.

The chain has TRBV5-5 and TRBJ1-5; 9 positions agree with TRBD1. The V and J ends lost 4 bases and 4 bases, in that order; junction bases with no gene match: 9. The germline V gene encodes CDR1 SGHKS and CDR2 YYEKEE (reference sequence). The CDR3 is made up of 16 amino acids. DNA for the CDR3: TGTGCCAGCAGCCGATCGGGACAGGGTCGAAATCAGCCCCAGCATTTT. Its translation: CASSRSGQGRNQPQHF. Combining the CDR3 with reference TRBV5-5 and TRBJ1-5 gives the whole variable domain DAGVTQSPTHLIKTRGQQVTLRCSPISGHKSVSWYQQVLGQGPQFIFQYYEKEERGRGNFPDRFSARQFPNYSSELNVNALLLGDSALYLCASSRSGQGRNQPQHFGDGTRLSIL.

The chain carries TRBV10-2 and TRBJ1-6; weak D call: TRBD1 (5 bases). Germline V gene lookup returns CDR1 WSHSY and CDR2 SAAADI. CDR3 length: 14 amino acids. V was shortened by 0 bases and J by 9 bases, with 9 bases between the two germline ends. The CDR3 protein is CASSESRRGSPLHF. DNA for the CDR3: TGCGCCAGCAGTGAGTCTCGGAGGGGTTCACCCCTCCACTTT.

The V gene is TRBV3-1 (or the pseudogene TRBV3-2), the J gene TRBJ2-6; D is unclear. The germline CDR1 and CDR2 sequences are LGHDT and YNNKEL (reference sequence). Trimming took off 5 bases at V and 0 bases at J, with 11 bases between the two ends. CDR3 length equals 16 residues. CDR3 amino acids: CASSVRLGSGANVLTF. CDR3 DNA sequence: TGTGCCAGCAGCGTCCGACTGGGCTCTGGGGCCAACGTCCTGACTTTC.

The chain combines TRBV19 with TRBJ2-1; 11 bases align to TRBD2. Germline trimming cut 8 bases from V and 4 bases from J; bases unmatched to any gene: 16. CDR3 size: 18 residues. The germline gives CDR1 LNHDA, CDR2 SQIVND (reference sequence). For the CDR3, the DNA is TGTGCCAGTTCTACTACCGGGACTAGCGGCAAAGAATACAATGAGCAGTTCTTC. It encodes CASSTTGTSGKEYNEQFF.

The rearrangement uses TRBV14 and TRBJ2-7; the match to TRBD2 covers 12 bases. Germline loops: CDR1 SGHDN, CDR2 FVKESK. The CDR3 spans 15 residues. V trimming: 4 bases; J trimming: 4 bases; junction bases outside the gene matches: 5. CDR3 sequence: CASSPIGLAGYEQYF. CDR3 in DNA: TGTGCCAGCAGCCCTATTGGACTAGCGGGGTACGAGCAGTACTTC. Drawing the rest from reference TRBV14 and TRBJ2-7, the complete variable domain is EAGVTQFPSHSVIEKGQTVTLRCDPISGHDNLYWYRRVMGKEIKFLLHFVKESKQDESGMPNNRFLAERTGGTYSTLKVQPAELEDSGVYFCASSPIGLAGYEQYFGPGTRLTVT.

This chain connects TRBV10-3 to TRBJ1-1; no firm D call. The length of the CDR3 is 13 residues. In germline, CDR1 is ENHRY, CDR2 SYGVKD. Trimming removed 10 bases from V and 0 bases from J, with 12 bases in between. CDR3 in DNA: TGTGCCACCTCCCTGGCCCTGAACACTGAAGCTTTCTTT. This codes for CATSLALNTEAFF.

J is TRBJ2-1 and V is TRBV29-1, with TRBD2 as a possible D gene (6 bases). V was clipped by 8 bases and J by 0 bases, with 14 bases between them. The germline V gene encodes CDR1 SQVTM and CDR2 ANQGSEA. This CDR3 is 14 amino acids long. CDR3 loop: CSLSGNPSYNEQFF. The CDR3, as DNA: TGCAGCCTTAGCGGAAACCCCTCCTACAATGAGCAGTTCTTC.